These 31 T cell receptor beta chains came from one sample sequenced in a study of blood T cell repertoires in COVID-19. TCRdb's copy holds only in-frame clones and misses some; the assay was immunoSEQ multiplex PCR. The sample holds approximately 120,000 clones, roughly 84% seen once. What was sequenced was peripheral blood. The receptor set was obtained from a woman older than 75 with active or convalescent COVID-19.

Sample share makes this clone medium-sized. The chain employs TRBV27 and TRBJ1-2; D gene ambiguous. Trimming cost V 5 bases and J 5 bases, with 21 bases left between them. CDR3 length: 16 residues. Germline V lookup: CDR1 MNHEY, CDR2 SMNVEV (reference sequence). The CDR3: CASSQRHVPQSYGYTF. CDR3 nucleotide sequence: TGTGCCAGCAGTCAAAGACACGTACCCCAAAGTTATGGCTACACCTTC.

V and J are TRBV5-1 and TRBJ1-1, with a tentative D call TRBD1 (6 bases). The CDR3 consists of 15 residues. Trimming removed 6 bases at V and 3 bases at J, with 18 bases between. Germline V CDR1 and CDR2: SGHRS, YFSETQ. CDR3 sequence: CASKIGSAGDTEAFF. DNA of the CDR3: TGCGCCAGCAAGATCGGGTCTGCAGGGGACACTGAAGCTTTCTTT.

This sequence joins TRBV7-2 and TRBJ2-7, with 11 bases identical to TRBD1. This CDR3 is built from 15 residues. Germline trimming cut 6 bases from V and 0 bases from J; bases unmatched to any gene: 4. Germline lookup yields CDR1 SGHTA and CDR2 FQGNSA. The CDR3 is CASRAGTGGSYEQYF. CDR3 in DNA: TGTGCCAGCAGGGCCGGGACAGGGGGCTCCTACGAGCAGTACTTC.

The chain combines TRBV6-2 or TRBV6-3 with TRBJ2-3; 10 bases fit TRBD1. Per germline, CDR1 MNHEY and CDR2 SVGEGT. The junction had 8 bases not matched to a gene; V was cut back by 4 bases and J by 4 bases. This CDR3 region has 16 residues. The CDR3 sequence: CASSSDRGHFADTQYF. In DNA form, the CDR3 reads TGTGCCAGCAGTTCCGACAGGGGGCATTTTGCAGATACGCAGTATTTT.

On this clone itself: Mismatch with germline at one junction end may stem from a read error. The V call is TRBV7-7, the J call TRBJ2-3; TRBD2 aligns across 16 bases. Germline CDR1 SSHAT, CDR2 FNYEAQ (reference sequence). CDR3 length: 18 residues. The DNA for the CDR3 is TGTGCTAGCAGCTTAGGGGGACTAGCGGGAGGGCCGGCAGATACGCAGTATTTT. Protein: CASSLGGLAGGPADTQYF.

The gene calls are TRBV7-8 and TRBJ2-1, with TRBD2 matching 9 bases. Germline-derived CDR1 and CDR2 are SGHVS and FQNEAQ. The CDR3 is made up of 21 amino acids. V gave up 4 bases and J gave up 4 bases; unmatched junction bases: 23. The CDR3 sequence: CASSSPVLAGVPRGGYNEQFF. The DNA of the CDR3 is TGTGCCAGCAGCTCGCCCGTTTTAGCGGGAGTTCCTAGAGGGGGTTACAATGAGCAGTTCTTC.

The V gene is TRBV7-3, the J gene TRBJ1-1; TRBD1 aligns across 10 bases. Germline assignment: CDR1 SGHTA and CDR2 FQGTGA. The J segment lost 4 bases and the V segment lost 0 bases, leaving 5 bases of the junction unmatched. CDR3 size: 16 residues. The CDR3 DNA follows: TGTGCCAGCAGCTTAACCCCCCGGACAGGGGGCACTGAAGCTTTCTTT. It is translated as CASSLTPRTGGTEAFF.

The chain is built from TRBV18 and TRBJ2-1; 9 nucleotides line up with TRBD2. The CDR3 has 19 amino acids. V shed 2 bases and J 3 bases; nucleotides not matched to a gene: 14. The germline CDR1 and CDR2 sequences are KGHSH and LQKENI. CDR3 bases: TGTGCCAGCTCACCAGGCGGGGGAGCGGGAGGAAGGAGCTACAATGAGCAGTTCTTC. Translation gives CASSPGGGAGGRSYNEQFF.

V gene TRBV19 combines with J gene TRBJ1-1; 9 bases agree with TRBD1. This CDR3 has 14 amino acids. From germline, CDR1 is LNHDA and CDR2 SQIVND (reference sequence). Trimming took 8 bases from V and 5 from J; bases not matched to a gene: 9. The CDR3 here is CASRYRGTGTEAFF. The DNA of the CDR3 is TGTGCCAGTCGCTACAGGGGGACAGGGACTGAAGCTTTCTTT.

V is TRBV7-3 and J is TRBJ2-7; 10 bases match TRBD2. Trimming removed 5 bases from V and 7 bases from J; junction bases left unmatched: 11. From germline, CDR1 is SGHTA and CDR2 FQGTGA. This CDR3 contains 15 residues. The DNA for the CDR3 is TGTGCCAGCAGCCTTCAACTAGCGGGAACAGGGGAGCAGTACTTC. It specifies CASSLQLAGTGEQYF.

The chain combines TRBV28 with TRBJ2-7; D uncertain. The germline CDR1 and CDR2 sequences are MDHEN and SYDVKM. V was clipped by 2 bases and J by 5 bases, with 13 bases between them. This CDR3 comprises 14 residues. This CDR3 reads CASSLPSYAHEQYF. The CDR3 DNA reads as TGTGCCAGCAGTTTACCCTCCTATGCCCACGAGCAGTACTTC.

The CDR3 reads CASSPRFAGGYGYTF. The CDR3, as DNA: TGTGCCAGCAGTCCCCGGTTCGCCGGAGGCTATGGCTACACCTTC. The chain recombines TRBV28 with TRBJ1-2; D is unresolved. Germline assignment: CDR1 MDHEN and CDR2 SYDVKM. V was trimmed by 5 bases and J by 4 bases, leaving 17 bases between them. CDR3 length: 15 residues.

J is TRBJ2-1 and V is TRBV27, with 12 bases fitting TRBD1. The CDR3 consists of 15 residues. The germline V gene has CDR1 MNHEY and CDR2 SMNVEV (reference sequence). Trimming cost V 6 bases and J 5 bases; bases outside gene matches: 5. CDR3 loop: CASRIGTGGHNEQFF. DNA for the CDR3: TGTGCCAGCAGGATCGGGACAGGGGGCCACAATGAGCAGTTCTTC.

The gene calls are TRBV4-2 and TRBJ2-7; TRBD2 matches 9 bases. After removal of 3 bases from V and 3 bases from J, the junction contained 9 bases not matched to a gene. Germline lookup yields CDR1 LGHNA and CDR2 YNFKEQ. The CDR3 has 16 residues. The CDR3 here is CASSQSPAGGHYEQYF. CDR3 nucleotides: TGTGCCAGCAGCCAGAGCCCAGCGGGGGGACACTACGAGCAGTACTTC.

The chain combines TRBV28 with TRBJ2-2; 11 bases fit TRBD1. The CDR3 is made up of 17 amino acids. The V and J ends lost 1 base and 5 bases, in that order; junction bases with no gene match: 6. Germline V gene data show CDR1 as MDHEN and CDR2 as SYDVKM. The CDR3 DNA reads TGTGCCAGCAGTTTATCCCCGGGACAGGGGGAAACCGGGGAGCTGTTTTTT. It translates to CASSLSPGQGETGELFF.

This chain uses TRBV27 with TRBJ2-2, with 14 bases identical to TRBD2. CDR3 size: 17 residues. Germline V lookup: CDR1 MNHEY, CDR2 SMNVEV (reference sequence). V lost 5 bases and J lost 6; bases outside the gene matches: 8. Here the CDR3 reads CASSTTSGRAFSGELFF. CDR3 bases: TGTGCCAGCAGTACGACTAGCGGGAGGGCCTTCTCCGGGGAGCTGTTTTTT.

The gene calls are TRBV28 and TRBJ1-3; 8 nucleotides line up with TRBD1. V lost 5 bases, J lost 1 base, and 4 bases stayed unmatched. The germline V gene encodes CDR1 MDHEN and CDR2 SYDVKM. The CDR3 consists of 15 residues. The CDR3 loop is CASSTQGVSGNTIYF. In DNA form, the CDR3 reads TGTGCCAGCAGTACACAGGGGGTATCTGGAAACACCATATATTTT. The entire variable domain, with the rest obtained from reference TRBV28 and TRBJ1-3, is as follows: DVKVTQSSRYLVKRTGEKVFLECVQDMDHENMFWYRQDPGLGLRLIYFSYDVKMKEKGDIPEGYSVSREKKERFSLILESASTNQTSMYLCASSTQGVSGNTIYFGEGSWLTVV.

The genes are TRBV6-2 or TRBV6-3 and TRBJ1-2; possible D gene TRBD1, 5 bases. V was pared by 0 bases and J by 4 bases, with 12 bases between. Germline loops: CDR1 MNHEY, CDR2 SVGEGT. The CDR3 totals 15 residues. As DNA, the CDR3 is TGTGCCAGCAGTTACTCGCAGGGTTCTACCTATGGCTACACCTTC. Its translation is CASSYSQGSTYGYTF.

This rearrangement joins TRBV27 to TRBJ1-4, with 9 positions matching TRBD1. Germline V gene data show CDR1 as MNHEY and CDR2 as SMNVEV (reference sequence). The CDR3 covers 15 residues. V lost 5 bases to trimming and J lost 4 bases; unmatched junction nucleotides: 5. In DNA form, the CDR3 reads TGTGCCAGCAGTGGAGGGACAGGGCTTAATGAAAAACTGTTTTTT. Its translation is CASSGGTGLNEKLFF.

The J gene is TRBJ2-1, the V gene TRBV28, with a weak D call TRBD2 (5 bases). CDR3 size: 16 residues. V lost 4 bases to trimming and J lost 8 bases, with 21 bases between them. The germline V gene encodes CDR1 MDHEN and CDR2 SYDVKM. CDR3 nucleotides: TGTGCCAGCAGTTCACCGGGATCAACCTCTCGGGATGAGCAGTTCTTC. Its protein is CASSSPGSTSRDEQFF.

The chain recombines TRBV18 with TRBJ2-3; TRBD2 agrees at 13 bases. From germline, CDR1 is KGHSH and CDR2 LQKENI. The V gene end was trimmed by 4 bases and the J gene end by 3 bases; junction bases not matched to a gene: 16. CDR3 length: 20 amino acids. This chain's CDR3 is CASSLIRTSGSLIGTDTQYF. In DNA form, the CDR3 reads TGTGCCAGCTCACTGATCAGGACTAGCGGGAGTCTAATAGGGACAGATACGCAGTATTTT.

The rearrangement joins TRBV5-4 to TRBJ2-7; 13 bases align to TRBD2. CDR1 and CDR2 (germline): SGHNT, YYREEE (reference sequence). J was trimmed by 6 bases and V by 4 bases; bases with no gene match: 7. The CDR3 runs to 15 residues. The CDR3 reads CASSRPGLAGAEQYF. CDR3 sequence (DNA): TGTGCCAGCAGCCGCCCCGGACTAGCGGGAGCCGAGCAGTACTTC.

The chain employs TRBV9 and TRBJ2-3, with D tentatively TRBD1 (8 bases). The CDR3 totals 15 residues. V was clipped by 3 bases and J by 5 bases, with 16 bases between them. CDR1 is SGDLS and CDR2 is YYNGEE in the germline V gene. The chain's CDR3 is CASSGRTGRGDTQYF. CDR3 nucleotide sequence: TGTGCCAGCAGCGGCCGGACAGGGAGGGGAGATACGCAGTATTTT. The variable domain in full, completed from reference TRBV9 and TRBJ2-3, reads DSGVTQTPKHLITATGQRVTLRCSPRSGDLSVYWYQQSLDQGLQFLIQYYNGEERAKGNILERFSAQQFPDLHSELNLSSLELGDSALYFCASSGRTGRGDTQYFGPGTRLTVL.

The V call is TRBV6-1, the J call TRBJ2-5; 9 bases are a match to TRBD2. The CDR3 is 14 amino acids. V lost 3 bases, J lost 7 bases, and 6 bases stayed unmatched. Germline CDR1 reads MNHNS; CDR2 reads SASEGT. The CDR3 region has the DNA TGTGCCAGCAGTGAGACTAGCGGTAGGGGGACCCAGTACTTC. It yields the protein CASSETSGRGTQYF.

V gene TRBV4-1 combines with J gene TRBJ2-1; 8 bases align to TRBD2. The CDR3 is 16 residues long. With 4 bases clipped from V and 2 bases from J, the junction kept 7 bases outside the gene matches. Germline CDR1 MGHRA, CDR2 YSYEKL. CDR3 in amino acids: CASSRIRAGAYNEQFF. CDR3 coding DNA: TGCGCCAGCAGCCGAATTCGAGCGGGAGCCTACAATGAGCAGTTCTTC.

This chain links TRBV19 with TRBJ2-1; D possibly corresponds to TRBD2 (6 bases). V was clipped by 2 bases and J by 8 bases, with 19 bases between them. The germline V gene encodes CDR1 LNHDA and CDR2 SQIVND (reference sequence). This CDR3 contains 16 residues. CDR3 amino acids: CASSIKERLVFYEQFF. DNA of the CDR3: TGTGCCAGTAGTATAAAAGAGCGACTAGTCTTTTATGAGCAGTTCTTC.

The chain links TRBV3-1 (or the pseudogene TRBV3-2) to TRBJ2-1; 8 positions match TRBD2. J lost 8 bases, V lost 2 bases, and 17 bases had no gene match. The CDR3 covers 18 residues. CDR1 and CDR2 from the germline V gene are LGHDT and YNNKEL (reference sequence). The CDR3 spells CASSQNGRGGLADDEQFF. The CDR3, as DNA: TGTGCCAGCAGCCAAAACGGGAGGGGCGGACTGGCCGACGATGAGCAGTTCTTC.

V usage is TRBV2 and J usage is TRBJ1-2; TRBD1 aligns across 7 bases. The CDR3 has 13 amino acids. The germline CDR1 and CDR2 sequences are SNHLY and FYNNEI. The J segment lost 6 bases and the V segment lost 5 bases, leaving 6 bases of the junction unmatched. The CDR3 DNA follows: TGTGCCAGCAGTCTGACAGGGAACCATGGCTACACCTTC. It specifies CASSLTGNHGYTF.

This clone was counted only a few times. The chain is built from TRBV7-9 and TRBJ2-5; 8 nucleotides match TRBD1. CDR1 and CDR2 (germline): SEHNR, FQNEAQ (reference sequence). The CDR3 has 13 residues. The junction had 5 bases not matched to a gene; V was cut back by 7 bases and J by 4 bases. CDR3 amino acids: CASNGQGPETQYF. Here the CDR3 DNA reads TGTGCCAGCAACGGACAGGGCCCAGAGACCCAGTACTTC.

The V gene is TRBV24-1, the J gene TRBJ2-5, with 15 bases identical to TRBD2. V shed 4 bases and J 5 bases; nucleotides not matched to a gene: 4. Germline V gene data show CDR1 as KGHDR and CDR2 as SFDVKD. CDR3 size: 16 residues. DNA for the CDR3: TGTGCCACCAGTGACGGGACTAGCGGGAGGCCGGAGACCCAGTACTTC. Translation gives CATSDGTSGRPETQYF.

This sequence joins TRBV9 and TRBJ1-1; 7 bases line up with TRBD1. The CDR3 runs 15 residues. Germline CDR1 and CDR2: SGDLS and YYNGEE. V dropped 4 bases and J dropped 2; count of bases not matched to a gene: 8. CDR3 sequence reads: CASSRGGTANTEAFF. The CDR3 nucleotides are TGTGCCAGCAGCCGCGGGGGGACAGCTAACACTGAAGCTTTCTTT.